Listed below are T cell receptor beta chains from one sample, sequenced in a study of metastatic and nonmetastatic thyroid tumors. With MiXCR, TCRdb called clones anew from the PCR reads. Of over 40,000 clones in the sample, around a quarter are singletons; the top ten hold more than 3%. Sequenced sample: blood. All receptors come from a male donor with papillary thyroid cancer or a benign thyroid nodule (not recorded which). Some clones in this sample may be carry-over from other donors' samples. Both conserved end residues are part of each CDR3. The D gene is left open where the match is weak. Expanded clones get a size class; other rows say once, few or many, or leave the size out.

d_call | j_call | clone_size | v_call | cdr3_nt | cdr3_aa
- | TRBJ1-5 | medium-sized | TRBV6-1 | TGTGCCAGCACCTTTTTGTACGATCAGCCCCAGCATTTT | CASTFLYDQPQHF
- | TRBJ1-2 | many | TRBV20-1 | TGCAGTGCTAATGCCCCCGGGACGCCCGATGGCTACACCTTC | CSANAPGTPDGYTF
- | TRBJ2-1 | many | TRBV11-2 | TGTGCCAGCAGCCGGCACCGCGATGAGCAGTTCTTC | CASSRHRDEQFF
- | TRBJ2-7 | few | TRBV6-1 | TGTGCCAGCAGCGAGGGTCCGACCTACGAGCAGTACTTC | CASSEGPTYEQYF
- | TRBJ1-5 | few | TRBV12-3/TRBV12-4 | TGTGCCAGCAGTTTACTGGGGACGAATCAGCCCCAGCATTTT | CASSLLGTNQPQHF
- | TRBJ2-2 | - | TRBV7-9 | TGTGCCAGCAGCCCCCAGGGACCCGGGGAGCTGTTTTTT | CASSPQGPGELFF
- | TRBJ2-1 | - | TRBV12-3/TRBV12-4 | TGTGCCAGCAGACTTAACTACAATGAGCAGTTCTTC | CASRLNYNEQFF
- | TRBJ2-7 | - | TRBV12-3/TRBV12-4 | TGTGCCAGCGGAAACCCAGAGGCCTACGAGCAGTACTTC | CASGNPEAYEQYF
TRBD2 | TRBJ2-1 | many | TRBV27 | TGTGCCAGCAGTTTGGTGGCGGGAGGGCCCAATGAGCAGTTCTTC | CASSLVAGGPNEQFF
- | TRBJ1-1 | few | TRBV12-5 | TGTGCTAGTGGTTTGTGGCAGGGCGGAGGGACTGAAGCTTTCTTT | CASGLWQGGGTEAFF
- | TRBJ2-2 | few | TRBV12-3/TRBV12-4 | TGTGCCAGCATCAGCAGGACAAGAAAGGCCGGTGAGCTGTTTTTT | CASISRTRKAGELFF
- | TRBJ2-7 | medium-sized | TRBV27 | TGTGCCAGCAGTTTACGGGGGCCATTCTACGAGCAGTACTTC | CASSLRGPFYEQYF
- | TRBJ2-1 | many | TRBV20-1 | TGCAGTCTTAACAATATGGACGGCTACAATGAGCAGTTCTTC | CSLNNMDGYNEQFF
- | TRBJ2-1 | - | TRBV29-1 | TGCATCGTGGGGAGCAGGGGTGTAGAAAATGAGCAGTTCTTC | CIVGSRGVENEQFF
TRBD1 | TRBJ2-2 | - | TRBV7-3 | TGTGCCAGCAGCCCTCCTGGACAGGGTAACACCGGGGAGCTGTTTTTT | CASSPPGQGNTGELFF
- | TRBJ2-5 | many | TRBV4-2 | TGTGCCAGCAGCCAAGAAAGAGGGGAGACCCAGTACTTC | CASSQERGETQYF
- | TRBJ1-2 | few | TRBV20-1 | TGCAGTGCTAGTCCCCTGTTTGTCGTAGGACAGACCTATGGCTACACCTTC | CSASPLFVVGQTYGYTF
TRBD2 | TRBJ2-1 | many | TRBV7-2 | TGTGCCAGCAGCTTATTTGGCTTAACCGCGGGGGATGAGCAGTTCTTC | CASSLFGLTAGDEQFF
TRBD2 | TRBJ2-4 | many | TRBV9 | TGTGCCAGCAGCCCGGGAGAGGGAGGGTCTAACATTCAGTACTTC | CASSPGEGGSNIQYF
- | TRBJ1-4 | many | TRBV28 | TGTGCCAGCAGCCCGATGGGATACAGGTATATAGAAAAACTGTTTTTT | CASSPMGYRYIEKLFF
- | TRBJ1-2 | - | TRBV28 | TGTGCCAGCAGTTTACCAGGGACTGGCTACACCTTC | CASSLPGTGYTF
- | TRBJ2-1 | many | TRBV12-3/TRBV12-4 | TGTGCCAGCAGTTTACCGAATGAGCAGTTCTTC | CASSLPNEQFF
TRBD2 | TRBJ2-7 | - | TRBV14 | TGTGCCAGCAGCCTACTAGGACTAGTCGCCCCCTACGAGCAGTACTTC | CASSLLGLVAPYEQYF
- | TRBJ2-7 | many | TRBV3-1 | TGTGCCAGCAGCCAAGAGACATTCCCCTACGAGCAGTACTTC | CASSQETFPYEQYF
- | TRBJ2-5 | - | TRBV6-1 | TGTGCCAGCAGTGTTTGGGCAGTGCAAGAGACCCAGTACTTC | CASSVWAVQETQYF
TRBD1 | TRBJ2-2 | - | TRBV30 | TGTGCCTGGAGCAGGGGGTCCGGGGAGCTGTTTTTT | CAWSRGSGELFF
TRBD2 | TRBJ2-7 | many | TRBV5-1 | TGCGCCAGCAGCTCCGGACAGCTAGCGGGCCTTCGCGAGCAGTACTTC | CASSSGQLAGLREQYF
- | TRBJ2-5 | few | TRBV12-3/TRBV12-4 | TGTGCCAGCAGTTTAGTAGTTCGGGAGACCCAGTACTTC | CASSLVVRETQYF
TRBD1 | TRBJ2-7 | many | TRBV6-1 | TGTGCCAGCAGTCCTGGACAGGGCCAAACTATCTACGAGCAGTACTTC | CASSPGQGQTIYEQYF
TRBD1 | TRBJ1-1 | many | TRBV6-2/TRBV6-3 | TGTGCCAGCAGTTGGGACAGGGTGAACACTGAAGCTTTCTTT | CASSWDRVNTEAFF
TRBD1 | TRBJ1-4 | few | TRBV6-1 | TGTGCCTCCGAAGAGGGGACAGGGGCAGAAAAACTGTTTTTT | CASEEGTGAEKLFF
- | TRBJ2-4 | once | TRBV20-1 | TGCAGTGCTAGAGAGGTCTTTGGGAGCCTAGCCAAAAACATTCAGTACTTC | CSAREVFGSLAKNIQYF
- | TRBJ2-5 | many | TRBV9 | TGTGCCAGCTCGGGACGGTACACAGAGGCCCAGTACTTC | CASSGRYTEAQYF
- | TRBJ1-2 | many | TRBV28 | TGTGCCAGCAGTTTATTGACTCAAACTAACTATGGCTACACCTTC | CASSLLTQTNYGYTF
TRBD1 | TRBJ2-5 | many | TRBV4-1 | TGCGCCAGCAGCCAAGATCCGGGACAGACTCCGGGGACCCAGTACTTC | CASSQDPGQTPGTQYF
- | TRBJ2-2 | - | TRBV30 | TGTGCCTGGAGTGTACACTCCGGGGAGCTGTTTTTT | CAWSVHSGELFF
- | TRBJ2-1 | many | TRBV11-1 | TGTGCCAGCAGCTCGAGACGGCGGACAGACCACAATGAGCAGTTCTTC | CASSSRRRTDHNEQFF
TRBD1 | TRBJ2-7 | many | TRBV7-3 | TGTGCCAGCAGCTTAATGTCGACAGGGGGGTACGAGCAGTACTTC | CASSLMSTGGYEQYF
- | TRBJ2-2 | - | TRBV21-1 | TGTGCCAGCAGCAAGGGACTAGCGGGAACGTCGGGGTTCACCGGGGAGCTGTTTTTT | CASSKGLAGTSGFTGELFF
- | TRBJ2-5 | many | TRBV6-1 | TGTGCCTCCACGGTGGAACCCGGCGAGACCCAGTACTTC | CASTVEPGETQYF
TRBD1 | TRBJ2-7 | many | TRBV20-1 | TGCAGTGCTAGAGTGGGGGACAGGGGTTCCTACGAGCAGTACTTC | CSARVGDRGSYEQYF
- | TRBJ1-4 | many | TRBV5-1 | TGCGCCAGCAGCTTGGGTGCAACTAATGAAAAACTGTTTTTT | CASSLGATNEKLFF
TRBD1 | TRBJ1-4 | - | TRBV30 | TGTGCCTGGAGTGGAACAGGGGGAGTTAATGAAAAACTGTTTTTT | CAWSGTGGVNEKLFF
- | TRBJ1-2 | few | TRBV30 | TGTGCCTGGACAGGGGACTATGGCTACACCTTC | CAWTGDYGYTF
- | TRBJ2-7 | - | TRBV27 | TGTGCCAGCAGAAGGCAGGTTTTAGCGCCCTACGAGCAGTACTTC | CASRRQVLAPYEQYF
TRBD2 | TRBJ2-5 | - | TRBV4-1 | TGCGCCAGCAGCCAAGCAGTGAGTAGCGGGGGGCAACAAGAGACCCAGTACTTC | CASSQAVSSGGQQETQYF